This T cell receptor beta chain is drawn from a study of molecular identifiers for immune sequencing clone quantification. This CDR3 is built from 16 residues. CDR1 is DFQATT and CDR2 is SNEGSKA in the germline V gene (reference sequence). Trimming cost V 5 bases and J 0 bases; bases outside gene matches: 11. About this clonotype: This may stem from a read error, because a much larger clone lies one nucleotide away.

TCRdb processed the PCR reads anew with MiXCR; each CDR3 protein has one entry. The sample has about 640,000 distinct CDR3 sequences, just under 20% seen once; the top ten hold roughly 0.85%. The TCR sequence derives from a human donor in good health. Some libraries in this study had Jurkat cell RNA spiked in. V is TRBV20-1 and J is TRBJ1-1; TRBD1 aligns across 8 bases. Sequencing was carried out using naive CD8+ T cells from blood, with Jurkat cell RNA spiked in. As for subset: FACS-sorted CD8+CD4-CCR7+CD45RA+ naive T cells. CDR3 in amino acids: CSACSGGEVLNTEAFF. The CDR3 coding sequence is TGCAGTGCTTGTTCAGGGGGCGAAGTCCTGAACACTGAAGCTTTCTTT.